This T cell receptor (beta chain) came from a study of prognosis after radiotherapy for stage I lung cancer. For the study at large: Operability status for all non-small cell lung cancer patients was recorded as medically inoperable.

TCR beta CDR3 was amplified from genomic DNA by two-round multiplex PCR. For every TRBV and TRBJ gene, a specific primer was used in first-round PCR. TCRdb processed the multiplex PCR reads anew with MiXCR; each CDR3 protein has one entry. The table records roughly 30,000 distinct CDR3 sequences, 40% to 50% of them present only once. Study outcomes and limitations: With medians of about 9,200 versus 6,500, unique TCR clone counts fell after stereotactic body radiation therapy.

Notes on this clonotype: What it recognizes is unknown.

In germline, CDR1 is MNHNS, CDR2 SASEGT. V was cut by 4 bases and J by 1 base, with 12 bases left in between. The CDR3 length is 15 residues. A draw of 4.5 to 6 milliliters of peripheral blood took place at each of two time points. Sequencing was performed on PBMCs, taken before or after stereotactic body radiation therapy (not recorded which). This receptor was obtained from a donor over 45 with non-small cell lung cancer. The V and J genes are TRBV6-1 and TRBJ2-3; D is undetermined. The CDR3 is CASSGFLRGTDTQYF. DNA of the CDR3: TGTGCCAGCAGTGGTTTTCTCCGTGGCACAGATACGCAGTATTTT.